This T cell receptor beta chain was documented in a study of T cell repertoires in cytomegalovirus infection. Via MiXCR, TCRdb re-called the reads, giving one row per CDR3 protein. The table shows about 740,000 distinct CDR3 sequences, with about a third occurring only once. Sequenced material: PBMCs. This receptor was taken from a human donor in good health (CMV status not recorded). Some clones in this sample may be carry-over from other donors' samples.

This chain's CDR3 is CASSYPGTIYEQYF. The CDR3 DNA is TGTGCCAGCAGTTACCCAGGGACCATCTACGAGCAGTACTTC. The V call is TRBV6-6, the J call TRBJ2-7; possibly TRBD1 or TRBD2 for D (5 bases each). The germline CDR1 and CDR2 sequences are MNHNY and SVGAGI (reference sequence). The V end lost 2 bases, the J end lost 3 bases, and 11 bases lay between the germline ends. The CDR3 runs 14 residues.